The 21 T cell receptor beta chains in this list originate from one sample, sequenced in a study of CD8+CD57+ T cells in acquired aplastic anemia. It was genomic DNA that served as the template for profiling TCR beta VDJ and CDR3. TCRdb reanalysed the reads using MiXCR and keeps one entry per CDR3 protein. This table has about 210,000 distinct CDR3 sequences, roughly 35% appearing once. The sample taken for sequencing was sorted CD4+, CD8+, or CD8+CD57+ T cells (not recorded which) from PBMCs. The receptors here all came from a human donor in good health, serving as a control.

The chain recombines TRBV29-1 with TRBJ2-5; 11 bases are a match to TRBD1. Germline assignment: CDR1 SQVTM and CDR2 ANQGSEA. V shed 5 bases, J shed 2 bases, and the junction held 7 bases outside the gene matches. The CDR3 extends over 15 amino acids. CDR3 region: CSVSRDRGEQETQYF. Here the CDR3 DNA reads TGCAGCGTTTCCCGGGACAGGGGGGAACAAGAGACCCAGTACTTC.

This clonotype was seen only a few times. The chain couples TRBV25-1 to TRBJ2-3, with D unclear. This CDR3 comprises 15 residues. From germline, CDR1 is MGHDK and CDR2 SYGVNS. The V end lost 5 bases, the J end lost 2 bases, and 14 bases lay between the germline ends. For the CDR3, the DNA is TGTGCCAGCAGTCACCCCGGAACTGACACAGATACGCAGTATTTT. Its translation is CASSHPGTDTDTQYF.

This clonotype has a handful of counts. The chain has TRBV27 and TRBJ1-2, with TRBD1 identical over 7 bases. The CDR3 extends over 15 amino acids. With V trimmed by 6 bases and J by 0 bases, 7 bases remained unmatched. Germline CDR1 and CDR2: MNHEY and SMNVEV (reference sequence). CDR3 sequence: CASRTGRFANYGYTF. The CDR3 bases are TGTGCCAGCAGGACAGGGCGGTTCGCTAACTATGGCTACACCTTC.

The V and J genes are TRBV19 and TRBJ1-6; 9 nucleotides match TRBD1. The CDR3 totals 15 residues. CDR1 and CDR2 from the germline V gene are LNHDA and SQIVND (reference sequence). The ends lost 5 bases at V and 7 bases at J; junction bases unmatched: 6. CDR3 sequence (DNA): TGTGCCAGTAGTGCGCCGGACAGGGGAAATTCACCCCTCCACTTT. The encoded protein is CASSAPDRGNSPLHF.

This chain links TRBV29-1 with TRBJ2-7; unclear D gene. Germline V gene lookup returns CDR1 SQVTM and CDR2 ANQGSEA. CDR3 length: 10 amino acids. V was pared by 2 bases and J by 10 bases, with 9 bases between. The DNA of the CDR3 is TGCAGCGTTGAATATGGGAATCAGTACTTC. This encodes CSVEYGNQYF.

This clonotype occurred many times. The chain links TRBV7-9 to TRBJ2-7; 7 bases align to TRBD2. The CDR3 covers 12 residues. V lost 8 bases and J lost 6; bases outside the gene matches: 7. The germline gives CDR1 SEHNR, CDR2 FQNEAQ (reference sequence). CDR3 sequence: CASGRAGGEQYF. In nucleotides, the CDR3 is TGTGCCAGCGGGAGGGCCGGAGGCGAGCAGTACTTC.

This clonotype occurred many times. The rearrangement joins TRBV15 to TRBJ1-3, with D unclear. V was trimmed by 0 bases and J by 4 bases, leaving 4 bases between them. CDR3 length: 13 amino acids. CDR1 is LNHNV and CDR2 is YYDKDF in the germline V gene (reference sequence). CDR3 protein: CATSRETGNTIYF. The CDR3 DNA sequence: TGTGCCACCAGCAGAGAAACAGGAAACACCATATATTTT.

The V and J genes are TRBV6-2 or TRBV6-3 and TRBJ2-5; D is unclear. Trimming took 6 bases from V and 1 from J, leaving 15 bases between them. CDR3 length: 15 residues. From germline, CDR1 is MNHEY and CDR2 SVGEGT. CDR3 nucleotides: TGTGCCAGCAGCCCGACGCGGTTACGCCAAGAGACCCAGTACTTC. Translating gives CASSPTRLRQETQYF.

Many counts were recorded for this clonotype. The chain has TRBV15 and TRBJ2-1, with D tentatively TRBD2 (5 bases). V gave up 0 bases and J gave up 0 bases, with 12 bases separating them. Germline V gene sequence: CDR1 LNHNV, CDR2 YYDKDF (reference sequence). The CDR3 loop spans 17 amino acids. CDR3 DNA: TGTGCCACCAGCAGAGAACCGGGAACTAACTCCTACAATGAGCAGTTCTTC. This codes for CATSREPGTNSYNEQFF.

This clonotype was recorded many times. The chain couples TRBV5-1 to TRBJ2-2; D is ambiguous. CDR3 size: 15 residues. Germline assignment: CDR1 SGHRS and CDR2 YFSETQ. V lost 4 bases, J lost 5 bases, and 15 bases lay in between. The CDR3 sequence is CASSDNIGVTGELFF. For the CDR3, the DNA is TGCGCCAGCAGCGATAACATCGGTGTTACCGGGGAGCTGTTTTTT.

This clonotype was seen at least ten times. The rearrangement uses TRBV27 and TRBJ2-7, with TRBD2 matching 9 bases. The CDR3 consists of 14 residues. Germline V lookup: CDR1 MNHEY, CDR2 SMNVEV (reference sequence). V dropped 5 bases and J dropped 6; count of bases not matched to a gene: 8. In DNA form, the CDR3 reads TGTGCCAGCAGTGGATCGGGACTAGCCGGCGAGCAGTACTTC. It translates to CASSGSGLAGEQYF.

This clonotype was picked up many times. The gene calls are TRBV7-2 and TRBJ1-5; D gene ambiguous. V gave up 3 bases and J gave up 5 bases, with 8 bases separating them. The CDR3 totals 13 residues. Germline V gene data show CDR1 as SGHTA and CDR2 as FQGNSA. In nucleotides, the CDR3 is TGTGCCAGCAGCTTTAGGATCGATCAGCCCCAGCATTTT. It encodes CASSFRIDQPQHF.

The chain has TRBV9 and TRBJ1-5, with D possibly being TRBD1 (5 bases). Trimming took 0 bases from V and 5 from J, leaving 12 bases between them. The CDR3 covers 15 residues. Per the germline V gene, CDR1 is SGDLS and CDR2 is YYNGEE. CDR3 sequence reads: CASSVGSGGHQPQHF. The DNA of the CDR3 is TGTGCCAGCAGCGTAGGTTCGGGGGGACATCAGCCCCAGCATTTT. The whole variable domain, filled in from reference TRBV9 and TRBJ1-5, reads DSGVTQTPKHLITATGQRVTLRCSPRSGDLSVYWYQQSLDQGLQFLIQYYNGEERAKGNILERFSAQQFPDLHSELNLSSLELGDSALYFCASSVGSGGHQPQHFGDGTRLSIL.

The chain links TRBV12-3 or TRBV12-4 to TRBJ2-7; D is unresolved. The V end lost 3 bases, the J end lost 0 bases, and 6 bases lay between the germline ends. There are 13 residues in the CDR3. Written as DNA, the CDR3 is TGTGCCAGCAGTTTCAGACACTCCTACGAGCAGTACTTC. Translated: CASSFRHSYEQYF.

This clonotype was counted at least ten times. The V and J genes are TRBV4-1 and TRBJ1-2, with 10 positions matching TRBD1. The V and J ends lost 1 base and 7 bases, in that order; junction bases with no gene match: 9. CDR1 is MGHRA, CDR2 YSYEKL, per germline. The CDR3 length is 16 residues. The CDR3, as DNA: TGCGCCAGCAGCCAAGGTCGGGACAGGGGAAGGGTTGGCTACACCTTC. Amino acids: CASSQGRDRGRVGYTF.

The genes are TRBV20-1 and TRBJ1-5; 7 bases align to TRBD1. The CDR3 sequence is 13 residues long. V lost 2 bases, J lost 5 bases, and 3 bases stayed unmatched. CDR1 is DFQATT and CDR2 is SNEGSKA in the germline V gene (reference sequence). CDR3 region: CSARPTGDQPQHF. The CDR3 region has the DNA TGCAGTGCTAGACCTACAGGGGATCAGCCCCAGCATTTT.

This chain connects TRBV6-1 to TRBJ1-1; TRBD1 might be the D (6 bases). Looked up from germline, CDR1 is MNHNS and CDR2 is SASEGT. The V and J ends lost 10 bases and 11 bases respectively, with 23 bases between them. The CDR3 is 13 amino acids. CDR3 protein: CATSAVGGAGAFF. The DNA of the CDR3 is TGTGCCACCTCAGCCGTGGGGGGCGCCGGGGCTTTCTTT.

Worth noting for this clonotype: A much larger clone sits a single nucleotide away, making a read error possible. The genes are TRBV7-8 and TRBJ1-2; 12 nucleotides align to TRBD1. This CDR3 is built from 15 residues. Looked up from germline, CDR1 is SGHVS and CDR2 is FQNEAQ. The CDR3 DNA sequence: TGTGCCGGCAGCTCCCAAGGGACAGGGGGCGATGGCTACACCTTC. Translating gives CAGSSQGTGGDGYTF.

This clonotype was observed a handful of times. The CDR3 nucleotides read TGTGCCTGGAGCGCCACACGACTAGCTAAGTACGAGCAGTACTTC. Amino acids: CAWSATRLAKYEQYF. This chain links TRBV30 with TRBJ2-7; 7 bases line up with TRBD2. Unmatched junction bases numbered 12, after V lost 3 bases and J lost 4 bases. The germline gives CDR1 GTSNPN, CDR2 SVGIG (reference sequence). The CDR3 loop spans 15 amino acids.

This clonotype has just a few counts. The gene calls are TRBV20-1 and TRBJ2-1; the match to TRBD2 covers 13 bases. Germline CDR1 reads DFQATT; CDR2 reads SNEGSKA (reference sequence). This CDR3 has 19 residues. V was pared by 0 bases and J by 2 bases, with 10 bases of the junction left unmatched. DNA of the CDR3: TGCAGTGCTAGAGATCCGGGTCGACTAGCGGGAGGTACCTACAATGAGCAGTTCTTC. Amino acid sequence: CSARDPGRLAGGTYNEQFF.

This clonotype was counted between two and nine times. CDR3 loop: CASSLISPNEQFF. As DNA, the CDR3 is TGTGCCAGCAGCTTAATCTCACCCAATGAGCAGTTCTTC. The genes are TRBV7-3 and TRBJ2-1, with D unclear. Germline V gene lookup returns CDR1 SGHTA and CDR2 FQGTGA. This CDR3 spans 13 amino acids. Trimming shortened V by 1 base and J by 6 bases, and 7 bases separated the two germline ends.